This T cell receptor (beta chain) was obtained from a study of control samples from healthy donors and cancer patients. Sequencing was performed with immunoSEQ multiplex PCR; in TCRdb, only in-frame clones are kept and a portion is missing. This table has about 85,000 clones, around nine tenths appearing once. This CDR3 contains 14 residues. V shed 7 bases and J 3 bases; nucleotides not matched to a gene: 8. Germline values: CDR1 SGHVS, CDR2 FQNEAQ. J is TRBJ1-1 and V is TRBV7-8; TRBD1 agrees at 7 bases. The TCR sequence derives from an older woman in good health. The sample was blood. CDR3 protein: CASTGFTGDTEAFF. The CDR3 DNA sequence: TGTGCCAGCACCGGGTTTACAGGGGACACTGAAGCTTTCTTT.